This is a list of T cell receptor beta chains from one sample in a study of T cell responses to AZD1222 COVID-19 vaccine. TCRdb's table, derived via immunoSEQ multiplex PCR, lists solely in-frame clones and lacks some. Of 100,000 or so clones listed, roughly 87% were seen once; the top ten hold 44%. The specimen was peripheral blood, collected 28 days after the second AZD1222 dose. Receptors were obtained from an adult who received the AZD1222 COVID-19 vaccine. CDR3s include the opening cysteine and the closing phenylalanine or tryptophan. Fields, in order: J gene, D gene, V gene, clone size, CDR3 DNA, CDR3 protein. The D gene is left open where the match is weak. For some rows the clone size is stated as once, few or many, or as a class when expanded; others skip it.

>TRBJ2-3|-|TRBV9|-
TGTGCCAGCCGGTCTGGGGGAGGAGGCACAGATACGCAGTATTTT
CASRSGGGGTDTQYF
>TRBJ1-1|-|TRBV5-8|-
TGTGCCAGCAGCTTGAATGTAGCTTTCTTT
CASSLNVAFF
>TRBJ2-5|-|TRBV10-3|once
TGTGCCTCGGGGCAGGGAGAAGAGACCCAGTACTTC
CASGQGEETQYF
>TRBJ2-3|-|TRBV15|-
TGTGCCACCAGTTGGGGGCCAGATACGCAGTATTTT
CATSWGPDTQYF
>TRBJ2-7|TRBD2|TRBV11-2|few
TGTGCCAGCAGCTTAGAAGGGACTAGCGGGCCCTCAGACTTC
CASSLEGTSGPSDF
>TRBJ1-6|TRBD1|TRBV11-1|-
TGTGCCAGCAGCTTAGAACAGGGGTCCAATTCACCCCTCCACTTT
CASSLEQGSNSPLHF
>TRBJ2-5|-|TRBV5-6|-
TGTGCCAGCAGCGGTTCCGGGACGGGTGAGACCCAGTACTTC
CASSGSGTGETQYF
>TRBJ1-4|-|TRBV7-9|-
TGTGCCAGCAGCTCACCCAGGACCGACGCAACTAATGAAAAACTGTTTTTT
CASSSPRTDATNEKLFF
>TRBJ2-7|-|TRBV7-8|-
TGTGCCAGCAGCTTAGGGGCCAGCGGCGCCGGCGAGCAGTACTTC
CASSLGASGAGEQYF
>TRBJ2-3|-|TRBV28|-
TGTGCCAGCGACAACATTGGTAGCCGTACGCAGTATTTT
CASDNIGSRTQYF
>TRBJ2-7|TRBD2|TRBV7-9|-
TGTGCCAGCAGCCTTAGCGGGGGGAGCTCCTACGAGCAGTACTTC
CASSLSGGSSYEQYF
>TRBJ2-7|-|TRBV3-1/TRBV3-2|once
TGTGCCAGCAGCCACCTTACCACTGGAATGGCAGGGTCTAATAGCGAGCAGTACTTC
CASSHLTTGMAGSNSEQYF
>TRBJ2-2|TRBD1|TRBV19|-
TGTGCCAGTAGCACACAGGGGGCGATCACCGGGGAGCTGTTTTTT
CASSTQGAITGELFF
>TRBJ2-7|TRBD2|TRBV10-2|-
TGCGCCAGCAGTCTCTCTAGCGGGTACGAGCAGTACTTC
CASSLSSGYEQYF
>TRBJ2-1|-|TRBV10-3|-
TGTGCCATCAGTTATCTAGGTAATGAGCAGTTCTTC
CAISYLGNEQFF
>TRBJ2-1|TRBD2|TRBV25-1|-
TGTGCCAGCAGTGATCCCCGACTAGCGGGAAGCAATGAGCAGTTCTTC
CASSDPRLAGSNEQFF
>TRBJ1-1|-|TRBV12-3/TRBV12-4|once
TGTGCCAGCAGTTTCCAGAAGAACACTGAAGCTTTCTTT
CASSFQKNTEAFF
>TRBJ2-6|-|TRBV3-1/TRBV3-2|once
TGTGCCAGCAGCCCCCCCGGGGTATTTGGGGCCAACGTCCTGACTTTC
CASSPPGVFGANVLTF
>TRBJ2-7|TRBD1|TRBV12-3/TRBV12-4|-
TGTGCCAGCAGTTTGGGACAGGGCTACGAGCAGTACTTC
CASSLGQGYEQYF
>TRBJ1-2|TRBD1|TRBV28|-
TGTGCCAGCAGTTATATTGGGACAGGCTATGGCTACACCTTC
CASSYIGTGYGYTF
>TRBJ1-1|-|TRBV19|once
TGTGCCGTTACCCTAGCCCACCACACAGATGAAGCTTTCTTT
CAVTLAHHTDEAFF
>TRBJ1-1|TRBD1|TRBV28|-
TGTGCCAGCATCGAGGACAGGGTTAACACTGAAGCTTTCTTT
CASIEDRVNTEAFF
>TRBJ2-5|-|TRBV6-2/TRBV6-3|-
TGTGCCAGCAGTTACCACAGGGAGGTGTACCAAGAGACCCAGTACTTC
CASSYHREVYQETQYF
>TRBJ1-3|-|TRBV7-8|-
TGTGCCAGCAGCGCCTTAGTTAACCCCATATATTTT
CASSALVNPIYF
>TRBJ2-1|TRBD2|TRBV24-1|-
TGTGCCACCAGTGTTGGGACTAGCGGGTACAATGAGCAGTTCTTC
CATSVGTSGYNEQFF
>TRBJ2-7|-|TRBV5-5|-
TGTGCCAGCAGCCATCGGGACGGAAGCTCCTACGAGCAGTACTTC
CASSHRDGSSYEQYF
>TRBJ2-5|-|TRBV7-6|-
TGTGCCAGCAGCCCCTACGGGCGGATTAGGGAGACCCAGTACTTC
CASSPYGRIRETQYF
>TRBJ2-3|-|TRBV12-5|-
TGTGCTAGTGGTTTCAATCCCGAAGATACGCAGTATTTT
CASGFNPEDTQYF
>TRBJ2-1|TRBD1|TRBV19|-
TGTGCCAGCAGCAAGGGACAGGGGGACAATGAGCAGTTCTTC
CASSKGQGDNEQFF